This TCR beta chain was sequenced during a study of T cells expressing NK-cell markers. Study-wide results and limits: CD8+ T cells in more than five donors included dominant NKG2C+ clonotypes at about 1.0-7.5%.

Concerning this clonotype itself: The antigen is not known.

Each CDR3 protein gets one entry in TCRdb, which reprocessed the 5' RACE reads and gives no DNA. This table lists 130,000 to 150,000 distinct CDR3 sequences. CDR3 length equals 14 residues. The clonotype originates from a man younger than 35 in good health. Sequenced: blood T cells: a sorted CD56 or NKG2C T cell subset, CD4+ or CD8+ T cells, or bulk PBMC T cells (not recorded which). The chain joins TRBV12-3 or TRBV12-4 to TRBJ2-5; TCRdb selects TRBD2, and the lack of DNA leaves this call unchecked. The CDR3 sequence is CASSSPSARETQYF.